In this sample, the clone carrying this TCR beta chain turned up many times. Its antigen remains unknown. The sample originates from a study of T cells after yellow fever vaccination. General study points: Post-booster samples contained most primary-vaccination clones (approximately 96% CD4, approximately 88% CD8). Highly abundant clonotypes carried over from the bulk population could end up in FACS-sorted repertoires as contaminants. A small share of clonotypes appeared in both CD4 and CD8 compartments.

MiXCR, applied by TCRdb to the 5' RACE reads, yields one record per CDR3 protein. This repertoire shows a few hundred thousand distinct CDR3 sequences, about 10% found once; its top ten account for over 3%. This sequence was found in a man aged 18 to 29 who received the YFV17D yellow fever vaccine. The sample here was CD4+ T cells sorted from PBMCs, taken 5 days after the yellow fever booster vaccination.

The CDR3 is CASGSSYRTDTQYF. The CDR3 DNA is TGCGCCAGCGGCTCCTCCTATAGAACAGATACGCAGTATTTT. This sequence joins TRBV10-2 and TRBJ2-3, with no clear D. Trimming took off 8 bases at V and 3 bases at J, with 15 bases between the two ends. Germline CDR1 WSHSY, CDR2 SAAADI. This CDR3 has 14 residues.